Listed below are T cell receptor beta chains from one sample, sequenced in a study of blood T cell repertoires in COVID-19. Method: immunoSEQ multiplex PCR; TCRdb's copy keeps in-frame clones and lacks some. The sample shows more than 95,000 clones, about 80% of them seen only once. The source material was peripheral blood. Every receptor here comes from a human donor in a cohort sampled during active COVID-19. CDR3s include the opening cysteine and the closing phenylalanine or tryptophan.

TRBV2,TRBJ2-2,CASSTSRGFKEANTGELFF
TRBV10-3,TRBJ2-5,CAISESHRKETQYF
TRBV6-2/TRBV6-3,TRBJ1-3,CASSSGTGDGNTIYF
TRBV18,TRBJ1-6,CASTNQGNSPLHF
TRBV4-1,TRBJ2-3,CASSQGLSGRLTDTQYF
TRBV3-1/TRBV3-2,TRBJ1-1,CASSQQGFGVNTEAFF
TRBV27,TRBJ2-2,CASSRPTGVGSGELFF
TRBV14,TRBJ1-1,CASSQDRGYTEAFF
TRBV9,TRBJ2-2,CASSPRTSGSIGELFF
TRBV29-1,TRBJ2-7,CSVFPGVGYEQYF
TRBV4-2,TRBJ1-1,CASSLDTNTEAFF